The rows below give T cell receptor beta chains drawn from one sample of a study of blood T cells in healthy people across ages. MiXCR, applied by TCRdb to the 5' RACE reads, yields one record per CDR3 protein. In the table there are hundreds of thousands of distinct CDR3 sequences, less than 35% of which are singletons. Sequenced material: blood. The receptors were sampled from a woman older than 75 in good health. Each CDR3 is given with its conserved first and last residue. D genes are given only for firm matches. Clone size is not always given. Where it is, it says once, few, many or a class for expanded clones.

v_call	d_call	j_call	clone_size	cdr3_nt	cdr3_aa
TRBV12-3/TRBV12-4	TRBD2	TRBJ2-1	few	TGTGCCAGCAACCCGGCTAGCGGCTACAATGGGCAGTTCTTC	CASNPASGYNGQFF
TRBV21-1	-	TRBJ1-5	-	TGTGCCAGCAGCGGCCAGGACGGACGCCAGCTAGCCCAGCATTTT	CASSGQDGRQLAQHF
TRBV7-6	TRBD2	TRBJ2-5	many	TGTGCCAGCAGCGGACTAGCGGGGGGGCTGCGTATTGGCGAGACCCAGTACTTC	CASSGLAGGLRIGETQYF
TRBV24-1	-	TRBJ1-5	-	TGTGCCACCAGTGATTTGAGTGTGAACCAGCCCCAGCATTTT	CATSDLSVNQPQHF
TRBV7-3	TRBD2	TRBJ2-2	-	TGTGCCAGCAGCCGGCGGGAGTATCCGGCCGGGGAGCTGTTTTTT	CASSRREYPAGELFF
TRBV9	TRBD1	TRBJ1-1	few	TGTGCCAGCAGCGCCCAGACAGGGATCCCTGAAGCTTTCTTT	CASSAQTGIPEAFF
TRBV27	-	TRBJ2-1	many	TGTGCCAGCAGTTTAGGGACACTTTCCTACAATGAGCAGTTCTTC	CASSLGTLSYNEQFF
TRBV12-3/TRBV12-4	-	TRBJ1-4	-	TGTGCCAGCAGTGCATCAACTAATGAAAAACGGTTTTTT	CASSASTNEKRFF
TRBV20-1	-	TRBJ1-2	many	TGCAGTGCCGAGACCCCTCCGGAGAGCTACACCTTC	CSAETPPESYTF
TRBV20-1	-	TRBJ2-3	many	TGCAGTGCTACCTCGGGCAGGCCCCCGTTAGAGCAGTATTTT	CSATSGRPPLEQYF
TRBV12-3/TRBV12-4	TRBD2	TRBJ2-7	many	TGTGCCAGCAGCCGCGGGGGGAGCTCCTACGAGCAGTACTTC	CASSRGGSSYEQYF
TRBV7-2	-	TRBJ2-5	many	TGTGCCAGCAGCAACCGAGGTGGAGGGGGGCAAGAGACCCAGTACTTC	CASSNRGGGGQETQYF
TRBV7-9	-	TRBJ2-3	many	TGTGCCAGCAGCTTTACAGGCTTCCCCACAGATACGCAGTATTTT	CASSFTGFPTDTQYF
TRBV6-2/TRBV6-3	-	TRBJ2-1	many	TGTGCCAGCAGACCCGGGGCCGGGAATGAGCAGTTCTTC	CASRPGAGNEQFF
TRBV5-1	-	TRBJ2-5	-	TGCGCCAGCAGCTTGGATGCAGTGGAAGAGACCCAGTACTTC	CASSLDAVEETQYF
TRBV5-1	TRBD1	TRBJ2-7	-	TGCGCCAGCAGCGATACAGGGGGCTACGAGCAGTACTTC	CASSDTGGYEQYF
TRBV4-3	TRBD1	TRBJ2-1	many	TGCGCCAGCAGCCAAAGATTAACCGGGACAGGGGACGTTGAGCAGTTCTTC	CASSQRLTGTGDVEQFF
TRBV24-1	TRBD2	TRBJ2-1	few	TGTGCCACCGTCGGGACTAGCGGGGGGGCAGGGGAGCAGTTCTTC	CATVGTSGGAGEQFF
TRBV12-3/TRBV12-4	-	TRBJ2-6	many	TGTGCCAGCAGTTTAGTAGGCGGGGCCCACTCTGGGGCCAACGTCCTGACTTTC	CASSLVGGAHSGANVLTF
TRBV2	-	TRBJ2-1	many	TGTGCCAGCAGTGATTCCTACAATGAGCAGTTCTTC	CASSDSYNEQFF
TRBV10-3	TRBD1	TRBJ2-4	many	TGTGCCATCAGTGGACAGGGGGCCAAAAACATTCAGTACTTC	CAISGQGAKNIQYF
TRBV9	-	TRBJ2-3	many	TGTGCCAGCAGCTCACGGACGAATACGCAGTATTTT	CASSSRTNTQYF
TRBV27	-	TRBJ2-1	-	TGTGCCAGCAGTTTATCGGCCTCGAGCTTCGAGCAGTTCTTC	CASSLSASSFEQFF
TRBV12-3/TRBV12-4	-	TRBJ1-6	-	TGTGCCAGCCGCCCTCTCGACACTGAATCACCCCTCCACTTT	CASRPLDTESPLHF
TRBV4-3	TRBD1	TRBJ1-2	many	TGCGCCAGCAGCCAAGATCGGGACAGGGGGCCGACTAACTATGGCTACACCTTC	CASSQDRDRGPTNYGYTF
TRBV10-2	-	TRBJ1-1	-	TGCGCCAGCAGTGAGTCGTTGGGGGGGCAGACTGGAGCTTTCTTT	CASSESLGGQTGAFF
TRBV9	-	TRBJ1-2	-	TGTGCCAGCAGCGTCTCGCAGGCCCGGGTTAACTATGGCTACACCTTC	CASSVSQARVNYGYTF
TRBV11-2	-	TRBJ2-3	many	TGTGCCAGCCTCAGTCTAACAGATACGCAGTATTTT	CASLSLTDTQYF
TRBV7-9	-	TRBJ2-5	-	TGTGCCAGCAGCCCCCTTGACGAGAATGAGCAGTACTTC	CASSPLDENEQYF
TRBV7-2	TRBD1	TRBJ2-3	many	TGTGCCAGCAGCACCAGGACAGGTAGAACAGATACGCAGTATTTT	CASSTRTGRTDTQYF
TRBV10-1	TRBD2	TRBJ2-1	many	TGCGCCAGCAGCCGCGGACTAGCGGGGGGGCATGAGCAGTTCTTC	CASSRGLAGGHEQFF
TRBV16	TRBD1	TRBJ1-4	-	TGTGCCAGCAGCCCGGGACAGGACCTTCCAACTAATGAAAAACTGTTTTTT	CASSPGQDLPTNEKLFF
TRBV7-9	-	TRBJ1-6	many	TGTGCCAGCAGCACATCAGGAGCGGAATCACCCCTCCACTTT	CASSTSGAESPLHF
TRBV28	TRBD1	TRBJ1-1	many	TGTGCCAGCAGACAGGGGCCCTCTAACACTGAAGCTTTCTTT	CASRQGPSNTEAFF
TRBV7-2	-	TRBJ2-1	many	TGTGCCAGCAGCACGACAGCCGAGCAGTTCTTC	CASSTTAEQFF
TRBV2	-	TRBJ1-2	-	TGTGCCAGCAGTGAGCCGGGGCGTGTTGATGGAGGCTACACCTTC	CASSEPGRVDGGYTF
TRBV20-1	-	TRBJ2-2	-	TGCAGTGCTAACAGGCAGGTTGGCACCGGGGAGCTGTTTTTT	CSANRQVGTGELFF
TRBV30	-	TRBJ2-4	many	TGTGCCTGGAGTCTAGGTCCGGGCATTCAGTACTTC	CAWSLGPGIQYF
TRBV20-1	TRBD1	TRBJ2-6	-	TGCAGTCCCGACAGGGGTATCTCTGGGGCCAACGTCCTGACTTTC	CSPDRGISGANVLTF
TRBV6-6	-	TRBJ1-6	few	TGTGCCAGCAGCTGGCAGGTCGGTTCACCCCTCCACTTT	CASSWQVGSPLHF
TRBV5-5	TRBD2	TRBJ2-3	many	TGTGCCAGCAGCTCACTAGCGGGGCGGACAGATACGCAGTATTTT	CASSSLAGRTDTQYF
TRBV7-9	-	TRBJ1-2	many	TGTGCCAGCACCACCAAAGGGTGGGTGAACTATGGCTACACCTTC	CASTTKGWVNYGYTF
TRBV5-1	-	TRBJ1-3	-	TGCGCCAGCAGTAAAGGGAACTCTGGAAACACCATATATTTT	CASSKGNSGNTIYF
TRBV20-1	-	TRBJ1-3	-	TGCAGTGCTAAGGACAGCCACTCTGGAAACACCATATATTTT	CSAKDSHSGNTIYF
TRBV20-1	-	TRBJ2-7	few	TGCAGTGCTAGAGGTCAGGGGTTTTACTCCTACGAGCAGTACTTC	CSARGQGFYSYEQYF
TRBV7-2	-	TRBJ1-6	-	TGTGCCAGCAGAAACGACGGCCTCCGGGATTATAATTCACCCCTCCACTTT	CASRNDGLRDYNSPLHF
TRBV5-1	-	TRBJ2-5	many	TGCGCCAGCAGCTTGGTTCTACAGGGAGAGACCCAGTACTTC	CASSLVLQGETQYF
TRBV9	-	TRBJ2-7	many	TGTGCCAGCAGCGTAGTGGCAGGGAGCTACGAGCAGTACTTC	CASSVVAGSYEQYF